This TCR beta chain was captured by sequencing in a study of shared clonotypes between healthy human individuals (dated by TCRdb to 2019 to 2021). The study in broad terms: Two women and a few men aged 18 to 49 years were included in the cohort. Per donor, leukapheresis produced somewhere between about 0.85 and 9.5 billion PBMCs. Libraries were prepared and TCR repertoires were sequenced by different laboratories using diverse techniques, in order to increase sequencing depth and limit assay-specific biases. Per donor, three plates each were used for CD4 naive and CD4 memory, two for CD8 naive, and one for CD8 memory. To estimate repertoire size and how much clonotype sharing occurs between individuals, the study deeply sequenced the blood TCR repertoires of roughly 5 healthy adults. Results and caveats for the whole study, not just this receptor: Larger estimated clonotype richness was generally found for naive subsets than for memory subsets. The small number of donors limited the genetic and exposure-history diversity represented. Even with the large sequencing depth, rarefaction of the sorted-subset datasets indicated that sequencing was incomplete. Only blood was sampled, and tissue TCR repertoires likely differ from those in blood. Sharing across several donors was observed for approximately 5% of naive CD4, less than 4% of naive CD8, about 2.3% of memory CD4, and about 0.4% of memory CD8 clonotypes. Compared with non-shared clonotypes, clonotypes shared by all four sorted-subset donors had higher generation probabilities. Based on pairwise subsampling, the degree of clonotype sharing among donors was expected to be affected by sequencing depth.

The donors were healthy, HIV-negative adults with no recently reported acute infections or vaccinations. Every donor was a Caucasian adult living in Nashville, Tennessee, USA. CD4+ T cells were enriched through magnetic negative selection, after which naive cells were positively selected on CD45RA and the remaining negative fraction served as the memory subset. After blood collection by leukapheresis, PBMCs were isolated using Ficoll-Histopaque density gradient centrifugation and then cryopreserved in the vapor phase of liquid nitrogen. Analytical flow cytometry was used to check the purity and quantity of every magnetically sorted T cell population. Each sorted fraction had its genomic DNA isolated and then quantified by UV absorbance on a Nanodrop 2000c. V loses 9 bases at its end and J loses 7 bases; junction bases beyond the gene matches: 11. The CDR3 holds 15 amino acids from the cysteine to the phenylalanine. Just CDR3 DNA is preserved here, 45 bases in frame from base 1. CDR1 and CDR2 were assigned from the germline V gene (reference sequence) as SGHAT and FQDESV.

TCR CDR3 regions were amplified from genomic DNA by multiplex PCR using the deep immunoSEQ assay. Extracted genomic DNA from each cell subset was distributed evenly across all wells of several immunoSEQ 96-well plates, and each plate was treated as a replicate. Each replicate PCR for sorted subsets received around 200 ng genomic DNA, equal to about 30,000 T cell genomes. Purified libraries were measured with a Qubit 3.0 fluorometer, size-checked on a Bioanalyzer 2100, and measured again with the KAPA Library Quantification kit. Every immunoSEQ 96-well plate was sequenced on a dedicated single-read 150-cycle Illumina NextSeq 550 flow cell. The published analysis was carried out like this. Because only junctional sequences without quality scores were contained in the immunoSEQ output, filtering matching that applied to full-length reads could not be performed. Sequences were annotated with PyIR, a Python wrapper for IgBLAST v1.9, using IMGT germline references to assign V/J genes and CDR3. Any read was removed if the V/J assignment was weak (E-value above 1e-6), the CDR3 was missing, or the read contained stop codons, out-of-frame junctions, or ambiguous translated residues. A V3J clonotype was defined by an identical inferred V gene, J gene, and CDR3 amino acid sequence. Percentage overlap between repertoires was calculated by dividing the number of shared unique clonotypes by the size of the smaller repertoire. Richness of each repertoire was evaluated using RTK rarefaction, the Chao1 estimator, and Recon v2.1 estimates of unobserved clonotypes. Generation probabilities were computed with OLGA for all TCRbeta clonotypes obtained by the gDNA method from four donors. TCRdb mirrors the immuneACCESS table, restricted to in-frame sequences. Some clones are absent from its copies; in checked studies, under half trace to an unresolved V gene, and the reason for the others is unknown. The DNA gave D and trimming, while V, J and clone size come from that table. The sample yields 300,000 to 350,000 clones; around 67% were counted once. Under 11% of the sample is taken by the ten largest.

Of note for this clone: The specificity of this receptor is unknown. Within one base of it there is no much larger clone, and no base qualities were kept.

Sequenced sample: memory CD4+ T cells sorted from blood. The cell subset or site label here, explained by the study, means: CD45RA-negative fraction. The source of this sequence is a man aged 30-40 years in good health. This sequence uses TRBV11-1 and TRBJ2-1, with 11 central nucleotides matching TRBD2. The CDR3 amino acid sequence is: CASKQLAGVGNEQFF. The DNA reads TGTGCCAGTAAACAACTAGCGGGAGTTGGGAATGAGCAGTTCTTC.